Many counts were recorded for the clone carrying this T cell receptor beta chain. Its cognate antigen is unknown. Germline V CDR1 and CDR2: LNHDA, SQIVND (reference sequence). The CDR3 runs 16 residues. V was pared by 7 bases and J by 5 bases, with 14 bases of the junction left unmatched. This entry comes from a study of glioma-infiltrating T cells. Findings and limits, study-wide: Tissue and blood shared very few CDR3 sequences. Gliomas, especially low-grade, showed above-expected tissue-blood divergence; non-neoplastic patients showed below.

TCR alpha and beta CDR3 regions were amplified from RNA using iRepertoire nested multiplex PCR. For one-step reverse transcription and amplification, about 85-400 ng of tissue mRNA or PBMC total RNA was used. From the multiplex PCR reads, TCRdb called clonotypes with MiXCR, one entry per CDR3 protein. The sample lists approximately 120,000 distinct CDR3 sequences, roughly 23% occurring once. The sample taken for sequencing was glioma tissue, nonneoplastic brain tissue, or PBMCs (not recorded which). The chain couples TRBV19 to TRBJ2-1; 7 bases agree with TRBD2. The TCR was taken from a human donor with low-grade glioma or glioblastoma, undergoing nonglioma brain surgery, or in good health (not recorded which). The CDR3 protein is CASTSRFAGANNEQFF. The CDR3, as DNA: TGTGCCAGTACAAGTCGGTTCGCGGGAGCGAACAATGAGCAGTTCTTC.